What follows are 6 T cell receptor beta chains derived from one specimen sequenced in a study of cytomegalovirus exposure and HLA in healthy donors. PCR used 60 Vbeta primers and 13 Jbeta primers. The assay was immunoSEQ multiplex PCR, and TCRdb's table has in-frame clones only and misses some. This table has about 160,000 clones, 70% to 80% appearing once. Sequencing input: PBMCs. These receptors all stem from a young man in good health and CMV-seropositive.

A few counts support this clone. The chain joins TRBV29-1 to TRBJ1-1, with a tentative D call TRBD1 (6 bases). The CDR3 covers 14 residues. Germline CDR1 and CDR2: SQVTM and ANQGSEA. V was cut by 2 bases and J by 3 bases, with 13 bases left in between. The CDR3: CSVEPGPGDTEAFF. CDR3 bases: TGCAGCGTTGAACCCGGACCAGGGGACACTGAAGCTTTCTTT.

The chain is built from TRBV6-5 and TRBJ2-1, with D perhaps matching TRBD2 (6 bases). The CDR3 covers 14 residues. V was shortened by 2 bases and J by 14 bases, with 19 bases between the two germline ends. Germline lookup yields CDR1 MNHEY and CDR2 SVGAGI. The CDR3 region is CASSYTGLAHREFF. CDR3 coding DNA: TGTGCCAGCAGTTACACGGGACTCGCTCACCGAGAGTTCTTC.

J is TRBJ2-7 and V is TRBV29-1; tentatively, D is TRBD2 (5 bases). CDR1 and CDR2 (germline): SQVTM, ANQGSEA. This CDR3 has 13 residues. V shed 3 bases and J shed 0 bases, with 9 bases lying between them. CDR3 protein: CSVERETSYEQYF. CDR3 nucleotides: TGCAGCGTTGAGAGGGAGACCTCCTACGAGCAGTACTTC.

The chain recombines TRBV4-1 with TRBJ2-5; 10 nucleotides match TRBD1. With 3 bases clipped from V and 5 bases from J, the junction kept 6 bases outside the gene matches. This CDR3 is built from 15 residues. Germline V gene lookup returns CDR1 MGHRA and CDR2 YSYEKL. The CDR3 loop reads CASSHGTGVMETQYF. In DNA, the CDR3 is TGCGCCAGCAGCCATGGGACAGGGGTGATGGAGACCCAGTACTTC.

V usage is TRBV9 and J usage is TRBJ1-1; D is unclear. The V gene's germline CDR1 is SGDLS and CDR2 YYNGEE. Trimming cost V 3 bases and J 0 bases, with 6 bases left between them. The CDR3 spans 13 residues. CDR3 region: CASSERVNTEAFF. CDR3 DNA sequence: TGTGCCAGCAGCGAGAGGGTGAACACTGAAGCTTTCTTT.

CDR3 in amino acids: CASSDSREQGGYTF. In nucleotides, the CDR3 is TGTGCCAGCAGTGACTCCAGGGAACAAGGTGGCTACACCTTC. The chain employs TRBV6-4 and TRBJ1-2; a possible D gene is TRBD1 (5 bases). The CDR3 has 14 amino acids. V was cut by 0 bases and J by 7 bases, with 12 bases left in between. Germline values: CDR1 MRHNA, CDR2 SNTAGT.